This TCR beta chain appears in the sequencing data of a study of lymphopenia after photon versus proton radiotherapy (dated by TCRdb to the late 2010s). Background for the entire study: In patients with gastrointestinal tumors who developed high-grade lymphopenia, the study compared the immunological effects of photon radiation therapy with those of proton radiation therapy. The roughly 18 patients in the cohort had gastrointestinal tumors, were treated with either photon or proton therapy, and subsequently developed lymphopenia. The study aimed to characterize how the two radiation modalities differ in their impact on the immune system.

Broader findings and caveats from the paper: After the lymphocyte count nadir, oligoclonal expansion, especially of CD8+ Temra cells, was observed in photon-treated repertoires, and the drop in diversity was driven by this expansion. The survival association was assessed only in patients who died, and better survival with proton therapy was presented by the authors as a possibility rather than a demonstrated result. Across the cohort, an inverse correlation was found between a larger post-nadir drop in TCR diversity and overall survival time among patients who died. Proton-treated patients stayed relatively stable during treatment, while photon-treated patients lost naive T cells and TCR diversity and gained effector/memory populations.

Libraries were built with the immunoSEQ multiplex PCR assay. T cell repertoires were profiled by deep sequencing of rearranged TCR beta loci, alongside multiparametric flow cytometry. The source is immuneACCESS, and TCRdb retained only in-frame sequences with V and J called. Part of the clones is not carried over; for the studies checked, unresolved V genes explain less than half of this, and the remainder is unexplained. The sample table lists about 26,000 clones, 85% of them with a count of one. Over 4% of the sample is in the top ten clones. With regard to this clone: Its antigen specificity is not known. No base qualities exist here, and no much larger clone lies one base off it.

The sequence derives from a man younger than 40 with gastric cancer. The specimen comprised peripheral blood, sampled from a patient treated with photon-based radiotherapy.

The nucleotide sequence reads TGCGCCAGCAGCCCTGGGGCAGGGGAAAATCAGCCCCAGCATTTT. It is translated as CASSPGAGENQPQHF. The chain is made from TRBV5-1 and TRBJ1-5; the D gene is possibly TRBD1, with 6 bases matching. Including the terminal cysteine and phenylalanine, the CDR3 comprises 15 residues. CDR3 DNA only is kept here, 45 bases in frame from base 1. CDR1 and CDR2, per the germline V gene, are SGHRS and YFSETQ. Deletion took 4 bases off V and 4 bases off J, with a span of 15 bases between the germline ends.